The clone carrying this T cell receptor beta chain was picked up many times. The antigen is not known. This entry belongs to a study of T cell repertoires in cytomegalovirus infection. Study in general: Recently described HLA-C-restricted plus well-studied HLA-B-restricted CMV epitopes were used. Both CMV infection and a matching HLA type were indicated by public TCR beta signatures.

Germline V lookup: CDR1 SGHTA, CDR2 FQGNSA. Trimming took 1 base from V and 0 from J, leaving 4 bases between them. This CDR3 is built from 14 residues. TCRdb passed the reads through MiXCR, listing each CDR3 protein once. The data show approximately 590,000 distinct CDR3 sequences, roughly 42% seen once. Study results and limitations: Of the TCR beta families, the public ones yielded a cumulative frequency that identified carriers of CMV plus the relevant HLA.

Source: cultured PBMCs, taken from culture after CMV antigen stimulation. The sequence derives from a human donor in good health (CMV status not recorded). Some clones in this sample may be carry-over from other donors' samples. V is TRBV7-2 and J is TRBJ1-3, with D unresolved. The CDR3 protein is CASSLVFSGNTIYF. DNA of the CDR3: TGTGCCAGCAGCTTAGTCTTCTCTGGAAACACCATATATTTT.